This T cell receptor (beta chain) stems from a study of CXCR3-negative and CXCR3-positive naive CD8 T cells. This CDR3 has 15 residues. Study results and limitations: From TRB CDR3 properties, TCR strength was inferred; surface CD5 did not differ between naive subsets. CXCR3-expressing naive cells carried TRB CDR3s more hydrophobic than those of CXCR3-negative naive cells. After cryopreservation, CXCR3 expression dropped partially; most assays used fresh PBMCs.

CD45RO-CCR7+CD27+CD95- defined naive CD8+ T cells. Regarding this clonotype: Its cognate antigen is unknown.

UMI-tagged TRB cDNA libraries were built via 5' RACE. One entry per CDR3 protein, without DNA, is what TCRdb gives after re-calling the 5' RACE reads. The sample has tens of thousands of distinct CDR3 sequences, and its top ten clones hold around 0.62%. What was sequenced was naive CXCR3+ CD8+ T cells from blood. Regarding subset: CD45RO-CCR7+CD27+CD95- naive CD8+ T cells expressing CXCR3 (TNR3+). The chain links TRBV23-1 to TRBJ2-3. TRBV23-1 is classed as an ORF, of uncertain function. This receptor was taken from a human donor in good health. Some clones in this sample may be carry-over from other donors' samples. This CDR3 is CASSQSYPTTDTQYF.